This T cell receptor (beta chain) was found in a study of post-analysis software for immune sequencing data. Looking at the study overall: Several disease courses (relapsing-remitting, secondary progressive and progressive-relapsing) of multiple sclerosis were included. Study-level points and caveats: The authors found that F measure strongly co-clustered same-batch samples. Roughly five TRBV segments appeared more often in patients than in controls, and TRBV5-6, TRBV5-1 and TRBV20-1 were among these.

Comment on this clonotype: What it binds is not known.

Germline-derived CDR1 and CDR2 are SGHTA and FQGTGA. The ends were cut back, 1 base at V and 2 bases at J, with 8 bases in the middle. The CDR3 is 15 amino acids. Prepared libraries of TCR beta cDNA carried unique molecular identifiers. TCRdb itself ran the PCR reads through MiXCR, one entry per CDR3 protein. The table has hundreds of thousands of distinct CDR3 sequences, under 55% seen once. This receptor was obtained from a girl aged 10-17 years with multiple sclerosis. V and J are TRBV7-3 and TRBJ1-4; D is undetermined. Sequenced: blood. The CDR3 here is CASSLNGQTNEKLFF. CDR3 DNA sequence: TGTGCCAGCAGCTTAAATGGGCAGACTAATGAAAAACTGTTTTTT.